The 29 T cell receptor beta chains reported below all come from one sample, sequenced in a study of T cell repertoires in cytomegalovirus infection (dated by TCRdb to between 2018 and 2021). Reads for this sample came from an Illumina HiSeq 1500. The raw public data were reprocessed by TCRdb itself: fastp quality trimming at Q25, MiXCR clonotype calling, in-frame beta chains only. Each CDR3 protein appears once, grouped with its most common genes and DNA. This sample holds 600,000 to 700,000 distinct CDR3 sequences; around a third were observed only once. The ten most abundant clones make up 15% to 20% of the sample. The sample's treatment or condition label, decoded: in vitro stimulation with specific CMV peptide epitopes to enrich CMV-specific T cells. These TCRs are of unknown antigen specificity. The starting material was cultured PBMCs, obtained from culture after CMV antigen stimulation. The origin of the receptors is a human donor in good health (CMV status not recorded). Some clones in this sample may be carry-over from other donors' samples.

Worth noting for this clonotype: One end of the junction is discordant with germline, which a read error may explain. The chain has TRBV7-2 and TRBJ1-1, with D perhaps TRBD1 (5 bases). The V gene's germline CDR1 is SGHTA and CDR2 FQGNSA. CDR3 length equals 15 residues. The CDR3 region has the DNA TGTGCCAGCAGCTTAGTCGGGGGGGGGAACGCTGAAGCTTTCTTT. It codes for CASSLVGGGNAEAFF.

This clonotype was seen a handful of times. The V gene is TRBV28, the J gene TRBJ1-2; no reliable D call. This CDR3 is 13 amino acids long. Germline V gene data show CDR1 as MDHEN and CDR2 as SYDVKM. V lost 4 bases and J lost 4, with 10 bases in between. Here the CDR3 reads CASSSRILYGYTF. CDR3 DNA: TGTGCCAGCAGTTCCCGGATCCTCTATGGCTACACCTTC.

The J gene is TRBJ2-7, the V gene TRBV7-9; D is ambiguous. Germline lookup yields CDR1 SEHNR and CDR2 FQNEAQ (reference sequence). V was shortened by 5 bases and J by 6 bases, with 11 bases between the two germline ends. The CDR3 contains 12 residues. CDR3: CASSANSLEQYF. CDR3 DNA sequence: TGTGCCAGCAGCGCTAACTCGCTCGAGCAGTACTTC.

V usage is TRBV5-4 and J usage is TRBJ2-7; 9 positions match TRBD2. J lost 6 bases, V lost 4 bases, and 11 bases had no gene match. Germline V lookup: CDR1 SGHNT, CDR2 YYREEE (reference sequence). The CDR3 totals 15 residues. Written as DNA, the CDR3 is TGTGCCAGCAGCCTCGTAGCGGGGGCCGGGTCCGAGCAGTACTTC. Its protein is CASSLVAGAGSEQYF.

The rearrangement uses TRBV5-1 and TRBJ2-5, with D possibly called TRBD1 or TRBD2 (5 bases each). CDR3 length: 12 amino acids. Germline V gene lookup returns CDR1 SGHRS and CDR2 YFSETQ. V dropped 3 bases and J dropped 3 bases, with 6 bases sitting between them. The CDR3 region is CASSWGKETQYF. The CDR3 bases are TGCGCCAGCAGCTGGGGGAAAGAGACCCAGTACTTC. Variable domain in full (rest from reference TRBV5-1 and TRBJ2-5): KAGVTQTPRYLIKTRGQQVTLSCSPISGHRSVSWYQQTPGQGLQFLFEYFSETQRNKGNFPGRFSGRQFSNSRSEMNVSTLELGDSALYLCASSWGKETQYFGPGTRLLVL.

The V and J genes are TRBV7-9 and TRBJ1-4; the D gene is possibly TRBD1 (5 bases). The V gene lost 3 bases and the J gene lost 6 bases, with 20 bases spanning the gap. The CDR3 is 17 amino acids. The germline V gene encodes CDR1 SEHNR and CDR2 FQNEAQ (reference sequence). DNA of the CDR3: TGTGCCAGCAGCTTCCCCACCGGCCGCAGGGCGCATGAAAAACTGTTTTTT. Protein: CASSFPTGRRAHEKLFF.

This clonotype was observed a few times. The V call is TRBV4-1, the J call TRBJ2-7, with D unclear. The CDR3 is 13 amino acids. V lost 2 bases and J 2 bases, leaving 7 bases between the germline ends. CDR1 and CDR2 (germline): MGHRA, YSYEKL. The CDR3 is CASSQTPAYEQYF. The CDR3, as DNA: TGCGCCAGCAGCCAAACCCCAGCCTACGAGCAGTACTTC.

The gene calls are TRBV20-1 and TRBJ2-3; TRBD2 matches 10 bases. Germline V gene data show CDR1 as DFQATT and CDR2 as SNEGSKA (reference sequence). This CDR3 has 17 amino acids. Trimming at V came to 3 bases and at J to 1 base, leaving 10 bases not matched to a gene. CDR3 nucleotide sequence: TGCAGTGCTAGCGCGAGCGGGAGGGCCGGGGGCACAGATACGCAGTATTTT. Its protein is CSASASGRAGGTDTQYF.

This rearrangement joins TRBV20-1 to TRBJ2-3, with D perhaps TRBD2 (6 bases). Germline lookup yields CDR1 DFQATT and CDR2 SNEGSKA (reference sequence). Trimming removed 2 bases at V and 0 bases at J, with 12 bases between. The CDR3 is 15 amino acids. CDR3 nucleotide sequence: TGCAGTGCTAGAAATGTTGCGGGGAGCACAGATACGCAGTATTTT. It codes for CSARNVAGSTDTQYF.

A few counts support this clonotype. The V gene is TRBV28, the J gene TRBJ1-1; D unclear. The CDR3 has 12 residues. The ends were cut back, 8 bases at V and 11 bases at J, with 18 bases in the middle. Germline assignment: CDR1 MDHEN and CDR2 SYDVKM. The CDR3, as DNA: TGTGCCAGCTCGGTGGCCCCCGGCACGGCTTTCTTT. This encodes CASSVAPGTAFF.

This clonotype has just a few counts. V usage is TRBV12-3 or TRBV12-4 and J usage is TRBJ1-1, with no clear D. The CDR3 is 12 amino acids. V was cut by 5 bases and J by 7 bases, with 11 bases left in between. In DNA form, the CDR3 reads TGTGCCAGCAGTCTCGGACGGATTGAAGCTTTCTTT. Translation: CASSLGRIEAFF.

The chain recombines TRBV25-1 with TRBJ1-4; a weak D match, TRBD1 (6 bases). This CDR3 comprises 15 residues. CDR1 and CDR2 (germline): MGHDK, SYGVNS. V lost 3 bases to trimming and J lost 5 bases, with 13 bases between them. CDR3 bases: TGTGCCAGCAGTGACTCACAGGGACCCAATGAAAAACTGTTTTTT. Translation: CASSDSQGPNEKLFF.

This chain links TRBV10-3 with TRBJ2-3; D gene ambiguous. CDR3 size: 13 residues. Germline V gene lookup returns CDR1 ENHRY and CDR2 SYGVKD. Trimming took off 10 bases at V and 2 bases at J, with 13 bases between the two ends. The CDR3 nucleotides read TGTGCCACACGACCGAGCATCACAGATACGCAGTATTTT. This sequence encodes CATRPSITDTQYF.

In its sample, this clonotype was seen a few times. The V gene is TRBV12-3 or TRBV12-4, the J gene TRBJ2-1; D is uncertain. V gave up 5 bases and J gave up 6 bases, with 20 bases separating them. The length of the CDR3 is 16 residues. The CDR3 DNA reads as TGTGCCAGCAGTCAACCCCGAGTAGAAGGTGGCAATGAGCAGTTCTTC. This codes for CASSQPRVEGGNEQFF.

This clonotype was observed a handful of times. The rearrangement joins TRBV4-1 to TRBJ2-5; maybe TRBD2 (5 bases). CDR3 length: 14 residues. CDR1 MGHRA and CDR2 YSYEKL come from the germline V gene. V was shortened by 8 bases and J by 5 bases, with 18 bases between the two germline ends. CDR3 protein: CASGKDGGWETQYF. Here the CDR3 DNA reads TGCGCCAGCGGAAAAGATGGAGGTTGGGAGACCCAGTACTTC.

Many counts were recorded for this clonotype. V gene TRBV7-2 combines with J gene TRBJ2-7; D might be TRBD2 (6 bases). The CDR3 loop spans 16 amino acids. The ends were cut back, 1 base at V and 1 base at J, with 14 bases in the middle. In germline, CDR1 is SGHTA, CDR2 FQGNSA. This CDR3 reads CASSLVSAGFSYEQYF. In DNA, the CDR3 is TGTGCCAGCAGCTTAGTATCAGCGGGCTTTTCCTACGAGCAGTACTTC.

This clonotype was observed at least ten times. CDR3: CASSLGVGEQYF. CDR3 DNA: TGTGCCAGCAGCTTAGGTGTGGGCGAGCAGTACTTC. The chain combines TRBV7-2 with TRBJ2-7; D is ambiguous. V lost 1 base to trimming and J lost 6 bases, with 7 bases between them. There are 12 residues in the CDR3. The germline V gene encodes CDR1 SGHTA and CDR2 FQGNSA.

Points on this clonotype: A read error may explain this, as a much larger clone is one base away. The chain combines TRBV7-2 with TRBJ2-1, with D uncertain. Germline loops: CDR1 SGHTA, CDR2 FQGNSA. The V end was cut by 6 bases, the J end by 0 bases, with 15 bases between. The CDR3 covers 16 residues. The CDR3 DNA sequence: TGTGCCAGCAGAAGGGTCAGACCAAGCTCCTACAATGAGCAGTTCTTC. Amino acids: CASRRVRPSSYNEQFF.

This chain connects TRBV20-1 to TRBJ1-2, with D tentatively TRBD1 (5 bases). The germline V and J ends were trimmed by 1 base and 5 bases, with 14 bases remaining between them. The CDR3 loop spans 14 amino acids. The germline CDR1 and CDR2 sequences are DFQATT and SNEGSKA (reference sequence). CDR3 amino acids: CSARGQGLMYGYTF. In DNA, the CDR3 is TGCAGTGCTAGAGGGCAGGGACTGATGTATGGCTACACCTTC.

The CDR3 bases are TGCAGTGCTAAAAACTTCAGGGTTGTGGACAATCAGCCCCAGCATTTT. The encoded protein is CSAKNFRVVDNQPQHF. The chain uses TRBV20-1 and TRBJ1-5; TRBD1 is a possible D gene (5 bases). V was trimmed by 4 bases and J by 3 bases, leaving 19 bases between them. The CDR3 spans 16 residues. Germline V lookup: CDR1 DFQATT, CDR2 SNEGSKA (reference sequence).

V gene TRBV20-1 combines with J gene TRBJ1-2; TRBD1 is a possible D gene (5 bases). CDR1 DFQATT and CDR2 SNEGSKA come from the germline V gene (reference sequence). The CDR3 runs 13 residues. V was pared by 6 bases and J by 7 bases, with 18 bases between. CDR3: CSAQELGLPGYTF. The CDR3 bases are TGCAGTGCACAGGAACTAGGCCTCCCTGGCTACACCTTC.

This clonotype was seen more than once but under ten times. This chain connects TRBV12-3 or TRBV12-4 to TRBJ1-2; no firm D call. This CDR3 comprises 13 residues. V lost 6 bases and J lost 2, with 10 bases in between. Here the CDR3 DNA reads TGTGCCAGCAGGTCCCCGGCGAACTATGGCTACACCTTC. Translation: CASRSPANYGYTF.

This clonotype was picked up a small number of times. The CDR3 loop reads CASSMKTDYNEQFF. CDR3 nucleotide sequence: TGTGCCAGTAGTATGAAGACAGACTACAATGAGCAGTTCTTC. The rearrangement links TRBV19 to TRBJ2-1; TRBD1 might be the D (5 bases). Per germline, CDR1 LNHDA and CDR2 SQIVND (reference sequence). This CDR3 is 14 amino acids long. Trimming pared 3 bases from V and 3 bases from J, leaving 9 bases between.

The V and J genes are TRBV27 and TRBJ2-3; no definite D call. Germline assignment: CDR1 MNHEY and CDR2 SMNVEV (reference sequence). This CDR3 is built from 13 residues. V was clipped by 3 bases and J by 5 bases, with 9 bases between them. The CDR3 DNA reads TGTGCCAGCAGTTTTGGCCTGGGAGATACGCAGTATTTT. Translation gives CASSFGLGDTQYF.

The chain recombines TRBV5-4 with TRBJ2-3; D is tentatively TRBD1 or TRBD2 (5 bases each). There are 15 residues in the CDR3. In germline, CDR1 is SGHNT, CDR2 YYREEE (reference sequence). Trimming took off 4 bases at V and 1 base at J, with 13 bases between the two ends. The CDR3 loop is CASSRGREGTDTQYF. CDR3 nucleotide sequence: TGTGCCAGCAGCCGGGGACGAGAAGGCACAGATACGCAGTATTTT.

This clonotype was seen only a few times. The chain links TRBV5-4 to TRBJ2-1, with 7 bases identical to TRBD2. V lost 4 bases and J lost 5; bases outside the gene matches: 12. Germline-derived CDR1 and CDR2 are SGHNT and YYREEE (reference sequence). This CDR3 is 16 amino acids long. CDR3 residues: CASSPVGGGRHNEQFF. Written as DNA, the CDR3 is TGTGCCAGCAGCCCGGTGGGGGGGGGGAGGCACAATGAGCAGTTCTTC.

The chain recombines TRBV27 with TRBJ2-1, with TRBD2 identical over 13 bases. V lost 5 bases to trimming and J lost 3 bases; unmatched junction nucleotides: 7. CDR3 length: 17 residues. The germline CDR1 and CDR2 sequences are MNHEY and SMNVEV (reference sequence). The CDR3, as DNA: TGTGCCAGCAGTAAGGGGACTAGCGGGACCTTCTACAATGAGCAGTTCTTC. This encodes CASSKGTSGTFYNEQFF.

This clonotype appeared many times. The chain uses TRBV7-2 and TRBJ1-3; no definite D call. There are 14 residues in the CDR3. Between the trimmed V and J ends, which lost 4 bases and 0 bases, there was a span of 7 bases. Germline loops: CDR1 SGHTA, CDR2 FQGNSA. The CDR3 loop is CASSSRSSGNTIYF. CDR3 sequence (DNA): TGTGCCAGCAGCTCCCGGAGCTCTGGAAACACCATATATTTT.

This clonotype has a handful of counts. The chain employs TRBV7-8 and TRBJ1-1; no definite D call. Germline V gene lookup returns CDR1 SGHVS and CDR2 FQNEAQ. This CDR3 comprises 15 residues. Trimming removed 2 bases from V and 1 base from J, with 11 bases in between. This chain's CDR3 is CASSLLRISNTEAFF. CDR3 in DNA: TGTGCCAGCAGCTTACTCAGAATTTCGAACACTGAAGCTTTCTTT.